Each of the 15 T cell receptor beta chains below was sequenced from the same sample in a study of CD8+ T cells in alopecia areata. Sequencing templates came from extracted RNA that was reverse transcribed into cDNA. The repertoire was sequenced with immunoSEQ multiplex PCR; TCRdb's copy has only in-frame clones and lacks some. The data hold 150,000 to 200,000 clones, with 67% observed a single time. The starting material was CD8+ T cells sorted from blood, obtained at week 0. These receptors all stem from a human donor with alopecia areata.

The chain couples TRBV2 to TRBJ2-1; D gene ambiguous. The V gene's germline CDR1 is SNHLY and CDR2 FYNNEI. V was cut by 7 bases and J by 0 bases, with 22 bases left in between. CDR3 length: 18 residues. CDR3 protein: CASNHQPSPTSSYNEQFF. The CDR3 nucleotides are TGTGCCAGCAACCATCAGCCCTCCCCAACGAGCTCCTACAATGAGCAGTTCTTC.

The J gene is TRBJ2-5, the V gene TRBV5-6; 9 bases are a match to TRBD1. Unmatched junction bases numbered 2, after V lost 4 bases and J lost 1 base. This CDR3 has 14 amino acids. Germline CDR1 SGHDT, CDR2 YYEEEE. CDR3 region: CASSMGQGQETQYF. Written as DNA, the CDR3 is TGTGCCAGCAGCATGGGACAGGGCCAAGAGACCCAGTACTTC.

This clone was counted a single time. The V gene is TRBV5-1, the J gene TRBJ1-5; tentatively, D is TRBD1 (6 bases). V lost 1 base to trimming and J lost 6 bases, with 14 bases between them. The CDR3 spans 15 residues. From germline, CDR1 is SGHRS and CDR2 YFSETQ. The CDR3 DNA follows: TGCGCCAGCAGCTTGAGAGGGGGAGAGGCTCAGCCCCAGCATTTT. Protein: CASSLRGGEAQPQHF.

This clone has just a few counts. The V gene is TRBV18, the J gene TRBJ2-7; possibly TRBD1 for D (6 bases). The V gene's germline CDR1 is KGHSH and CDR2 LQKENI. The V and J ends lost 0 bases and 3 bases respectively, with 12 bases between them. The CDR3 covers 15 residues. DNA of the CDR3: TGTGCCAGCTCACCACCGGGACACAATGTCTACGAGCAGTACTTC. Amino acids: CASSPPGHNVYEQYF.

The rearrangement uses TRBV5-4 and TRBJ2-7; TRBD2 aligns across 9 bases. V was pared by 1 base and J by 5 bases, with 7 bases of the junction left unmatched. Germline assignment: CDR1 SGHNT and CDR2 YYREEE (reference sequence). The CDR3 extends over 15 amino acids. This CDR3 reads CASSLRAGGENEQYF. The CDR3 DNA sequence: TGTGCCAGCAGCTTGAGAGCGGGGGGAGAGAACGAGCAGTACTTC.

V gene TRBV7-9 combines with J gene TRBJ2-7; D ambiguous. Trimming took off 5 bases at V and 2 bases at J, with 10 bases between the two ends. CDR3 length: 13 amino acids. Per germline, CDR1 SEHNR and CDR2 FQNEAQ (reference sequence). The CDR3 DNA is TGTGCCAGCAGCCCCCCATGGCCCTACGAGCAGTACTTC. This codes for CASSPPWPYEQYF.

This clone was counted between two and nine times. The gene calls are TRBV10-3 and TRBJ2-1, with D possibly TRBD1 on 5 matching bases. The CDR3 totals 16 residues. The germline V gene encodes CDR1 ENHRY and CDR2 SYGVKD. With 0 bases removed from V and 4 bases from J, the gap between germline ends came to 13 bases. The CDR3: CAISESLQANYNEQFF. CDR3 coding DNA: TGTGCCATCAGTGAGTCGTTACAGGCAAATTACAATGAGCAGTTCTTC.

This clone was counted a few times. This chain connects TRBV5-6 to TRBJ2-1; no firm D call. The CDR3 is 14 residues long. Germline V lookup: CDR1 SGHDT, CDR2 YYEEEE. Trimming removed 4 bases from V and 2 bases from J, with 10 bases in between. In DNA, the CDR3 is TGTGCCAGCAGCATCCAGGCCCCCTACAATGAGCAGTTCTTC. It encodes CASSIQAPYNEQFF.

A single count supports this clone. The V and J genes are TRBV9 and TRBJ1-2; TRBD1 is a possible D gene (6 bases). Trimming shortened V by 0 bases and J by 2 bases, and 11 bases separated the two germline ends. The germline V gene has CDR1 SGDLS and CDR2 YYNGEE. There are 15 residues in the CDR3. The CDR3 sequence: CASSVETGLNYGYTF. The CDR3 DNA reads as TGTGCCAGCAGCGTAGAAACAGGGCTAAACTATGGCTACACCTTC.

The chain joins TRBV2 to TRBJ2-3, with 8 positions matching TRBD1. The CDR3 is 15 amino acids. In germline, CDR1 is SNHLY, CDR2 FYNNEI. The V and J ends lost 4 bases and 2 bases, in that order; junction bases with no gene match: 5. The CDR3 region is CASSGTGKDTDTQYF. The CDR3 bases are TGTGCCAGCAGTGGGACAGGGAAGGACACAGATACGCAGTATTTT. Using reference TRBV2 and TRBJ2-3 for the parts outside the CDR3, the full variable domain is EPEVTQTPSHQVTQMGQEVILRCVPISNHLYFYWYRQILGQKVEFLVSFYNNEISEKSEIFDDQFSVERPDGSNFTLKIRSTKLEDSAMYFCASSGTGKDTDTQYFGPGTRLTVL.

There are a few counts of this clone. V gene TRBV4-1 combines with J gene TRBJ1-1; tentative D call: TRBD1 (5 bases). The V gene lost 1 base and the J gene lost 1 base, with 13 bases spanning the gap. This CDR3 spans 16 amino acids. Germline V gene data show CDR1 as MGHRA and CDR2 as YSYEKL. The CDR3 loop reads CASSQASIGTNTEAFF. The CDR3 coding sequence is TGCGCCAGCAGCCAAGCTAGCATTGGGACGAACACTGAAGCTTTCTTT.

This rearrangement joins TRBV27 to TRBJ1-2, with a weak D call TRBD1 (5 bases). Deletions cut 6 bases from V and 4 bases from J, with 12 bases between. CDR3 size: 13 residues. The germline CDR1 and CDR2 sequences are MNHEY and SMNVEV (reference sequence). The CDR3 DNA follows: TGTGCCAGCAGAAGGCAGGGCCCCTATGGCTACACCTTC. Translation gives CASRRQGPYGYTF.

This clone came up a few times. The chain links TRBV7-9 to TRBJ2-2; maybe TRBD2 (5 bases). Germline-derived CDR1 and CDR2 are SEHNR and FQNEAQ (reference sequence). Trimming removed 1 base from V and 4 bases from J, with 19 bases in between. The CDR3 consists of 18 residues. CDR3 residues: CASSLVDFVGVGTGELFF. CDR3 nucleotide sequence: TGTGCCAGCAGCTTAGTCGATTTCGTCGGGGTTGGCACCGGGGAGCTGTTTTTT.

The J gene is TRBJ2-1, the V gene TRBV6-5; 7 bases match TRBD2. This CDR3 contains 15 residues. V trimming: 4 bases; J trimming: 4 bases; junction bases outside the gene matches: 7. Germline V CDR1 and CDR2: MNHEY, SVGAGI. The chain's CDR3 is CASSSGTNSYNEQFF. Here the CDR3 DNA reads TGTGCCAGCAGTTCCGGGACTAACTCATACAATGAGCAGTTCTTC.

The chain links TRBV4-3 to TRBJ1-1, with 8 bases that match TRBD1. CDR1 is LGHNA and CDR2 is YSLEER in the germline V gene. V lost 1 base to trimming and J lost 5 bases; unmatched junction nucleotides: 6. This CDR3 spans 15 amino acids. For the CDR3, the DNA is TGCGCCAGCAGCCAAGCTGTGACAGGGGTAACTGAAGCTTTCTTT. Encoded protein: CASSQAVTGVTEAFF.